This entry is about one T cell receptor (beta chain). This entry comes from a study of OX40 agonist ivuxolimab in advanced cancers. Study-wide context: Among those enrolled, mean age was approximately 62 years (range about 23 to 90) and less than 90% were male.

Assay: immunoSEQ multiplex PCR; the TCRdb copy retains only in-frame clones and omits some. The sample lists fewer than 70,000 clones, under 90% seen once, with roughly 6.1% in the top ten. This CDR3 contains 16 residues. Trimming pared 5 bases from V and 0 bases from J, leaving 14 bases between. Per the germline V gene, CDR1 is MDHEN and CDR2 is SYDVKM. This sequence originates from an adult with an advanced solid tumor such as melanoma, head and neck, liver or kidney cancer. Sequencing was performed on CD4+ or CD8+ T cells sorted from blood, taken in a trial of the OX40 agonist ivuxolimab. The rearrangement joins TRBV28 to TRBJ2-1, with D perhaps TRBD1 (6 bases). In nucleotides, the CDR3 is TGTGCCAGCAGTGACCCTGGGGGCGCCTCCTACAATGAGCAGTTCTTC. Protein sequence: CASSDPGGASYNEQFF.